A single sample gave rise to the 32 T cell receptor beta chains below, sequenced in a study of blood T cell repertoires in COVID-19. Sequencing used immunoSEQ multiplex PCR; TCRdb keeps in-frame clones, though not all of them. The sample contains 380,000 or so clones, around 89% of which appear only once. What was sequenced was peripheral blood. The receptors here all came from a man aged 35-49 years with acute or convalescent COVID-19.

V is TRBV5-4 and J is TRBJ2-7; 7 bases map to TRBD1. This CDR3 region has 15 residues. Germline V gene data show CDR1 as SGHNT and CDR2 as YYREEE (reference sequence). After removal of 3 bases from V and 3 bases from J, the junction contained 9 bases not matched to a gene. The CDR3: CASSSTRDSGYEQYF. The CDR3 DNA sequence: TGTGCCAGCAGCTCGACCCGGGACAGTGGCTACGAGCAGTACTTC.

The chain combines TRBV18 with TRBJ2-2; tentative D call: TRBD1 (6 bases). V lost 9 bases to trimming and J lost 6 bases, with 20 bases between them. CDR1 KGHSH and CDR2 LQKENI come from the germline V gene. The CDR3 covers 15 residues. The CDR3 region is CASRTWAGEAGELFF. CDR3 nucleotide sequence: TGTGCCAGTCGAACCTGGGCAGGGGAAGCCGGGGAGCTGTTTTTT.

This chain links TRBV5-1 with TRBJ1-2; D is possibly TRBD1 (5 bases). The CDR3 loop spans 15 amino acids. In germline, CDR1 is SGHRS, CDR2 YFSETQ. V was trimmed by 4 bases and J by 1 base, leaving 14 bases between them. CDR3 amino acids: CASSMSGANNYGYTF. For the CDR3, the DNA is TGCGCCAGCAGCATGAGTGGGGCGAATAACTATGGCTACACCTTC.

The chain links TRBV2 to TRBJ1-6; D remains ambiguous. The CDR3 sequence is 14 residues long. The ends were cut back, 7 bases at V and 8 bases at J, with 15 bases in the middle. The germline V gene has CDR1 SNHLY and CDR2 FYNNEI. The CDR3 sequence is CASKPGRRDSPLHF. The CDR3 coding sequence is TGTGCCAGCAAGCCCGGGAGACGAGATTCACCCCTCCACTTT.

This clone was seen more than once but under ten times. V usage is TRBV27 and J usage is TRBJ1-1; D is unclear. CDR3 length: 14 residues. CDR1 and CDR2 (germline): MNHEY, SMNVEV (reference sequence). Trimming removed 6 bases at V and 4 bases at J, with 15 bases between. The CDR3: CASSPSWEVTEAFF. CDR3 nucleotides: TGTGCCAGCAGCCCCTCATGGGAGGTCACTGAAGCTTTCTTT.

This clone was detected a few times. The V gene is TRBV19, the J gene TRBJ1-5, with 8 bases identical to TRBD1. This CDR3 spans 15 amino acids. Germline CDR1 reads LNHDA; CDR2 reads SQIVND (reference sequence). Losses at the gene ends were 6 bases for V and 1 base for J; bases not matched to a gene: 5. The CDR3 loop is CASRVQGASNQPQHF. The DNA for the CDR3 is TGTGCCAGTAGGGTCCAGGGGGCCAGCAATCAGCCCCAGCATTTT.

J is TRBJ2-7 and V is TRBV5-1, with 7 bases identical to TRBD1. This CDR3 contains 14 residues. Germline V lookup: CDR1 SGHRS, CDR2 YFSETQ. Trimming took 4 bases from V and 2 from J; bases not matched to a gene: 6. CDR3 sequence: CASSTGQYAYEQYF. Here the CDR3 DNA reads TGCGCCAGCAGCACGGGACAGTACGCCTACGAGCAGTACTTC.

This clone was observed a single time. The V call is TRBV7-3, the J call TRBJ2-1, with 7 bases aligning to TRBD2. Germline V gene data show CDR1 as SGHTA and CDR2 as FQGTGA. Trimming cost V 10 bases and J 7 bases; bases outside gene matches: 10. The CDR3 loop spans 13 amino acids. CDR3 in amino acids: CATSEAGTNEQFF. The CDR3 bases are TGTGCCACGTCTGAAGCGGGAACAAATGAGCAGTTCTTC.

V gene TRBV5-8 combines with J gene TRBJ1-5; D is unresolved. Germline-derived CDR1 and CDR2 are SGHTS and YDEGEE. The germline V and J ends were trimmed by 7 bases and 6 bases, with 17 bases remaining between them. This CDR3 is built from 14 residues. The CDR3 DNA follows: TGTGCCAGCGGACCTTCGGGAGGCGGTCAGCCCCAGCATTTT. This encodes CASGPSGGGQPQHF.

The CDR3 sequence is CASSQYSLAGSYTQYF. The CDR3, as DNA: TGTGCCAGCAGCCAATACTCACTAGCGGGGTCCTATACGCAGTATTTT. This rearrangement joins TRBV7-9 to TRBJ2-3; 10 bases agree with TRBD2. V lost 5 bases to trimming and J lost 7 bases; unmatched junction nucleotides: 12. The length of the CDR3 is 16 residues. From germline, CDR1 is SEHNR and CDR2 FQNEAQ (reference sequence). The complete variable domain, with remaining parts taken from reference TRBV7-9 and TRBJ2-3, reads DTGVSQNPRHKITKRGQNVTFRCDPISEHNRLYWYRQTLGQGPEFLTYFQNEAQLEKSRLLSDRFSAERPKGSFSTLEIQRTEQGDSAMYLCASSQYSLAGSYTQYFGPGTRLTVL.

The table lists this clone with a few counts. Other nucleotide sequences from this sample produce the same CDR3. This sequence joins TRBV18 and TRBJ2-7; 9 positions match TRBD1. Germline CDR1 and CDR2: KGHSH and LQKENI. V was pared by 0 bases and J by 4 bases, with 1 base of the junction left unmatched. CDR3 size: 14 residues. The CDR3 region has the DNA TGTGCCAGCTCACCACCGGGACAGGGTTACGAGCAGTACTTC. This codes for CASSPPGQGYEQYF.

The chain links TRBV5-8 to TRBJ1-5; the D gene is possibly TRBD1 (5 bases). Germline V gene lookup returns CDR1 SGHTS and CDR2 YDEGEE. This CDR3 spans 15 amino acids. V was shortened by 0 bases and J by 6 bases, with 13 bases between the two germline ends. The CDR3 DNA reads as TGTGCCAGCAGCTTGGATTCAGGGCACGGTCAGCCCCAGCATTTT. Its translation is CASSLDSGHGQPQHF.

The chain links TRBV19 to TRBJ1-2; TRBD1 agrees at 10 bases. After removal of 3 bases from V and 2 bases from J, the junction contained 12 bases not matched to a gene. This CDR3 contains 18 residues. Germline V lookup: CDR1 LNHDA, CDR2 SQIVND (reference sequence). The DNA of the CDR3 is TGTGCCAGTAGTATGATCAGACAGGGGGCCTTCACAAACTATGGCTACACCTTC. Its protein product is CASSMIRQGAFTNYGYTF.

This clone was seen just once. This chain joins TRBV5-5 and TRBJ1-1; 10 nucleotides agree with TRBD1. The CDR3 is made up of 14 amino acids. The V segment lost 6 bases and the J segment 2 bases; nucleotides outside the gene matches: 4. CDR1 SGHKS and CDR2 YYEKEE come from the germline V gene (reference sequence). CDR3 DNA sequence: TGTGCCAGCACCGCGACAGGGGGCAACACTGAAGCTTTCTTT. Protein sequence: CASTATGGNTEAFF.

The rearrangement uses TRBV18 and TRBJ1-5, with 7 bases fitting TRBD1. With V trimmed by 3 bases and J by 6 bases, 8 bases remained unmatched. The CDR3 is 15 residues long. CDR1 KGHSH and CDR2 LQKENI come from the germline V gene. The CDR3 loop is CASSPGQLSSQPQHF. CDR3 sequence (DNA): TGTGCCAGCTCACCGGGACAGCTTTCATCTCAGCCCCAGCATTTT.

The chain joins TRBV9 to TRBJ2-7; 13 bases map to TRBD2. The CDR3 is made up of 15 amino acids. Germline V gives CDR1 SGDLS, CDR2 YYNGEE. Trimming took 2 bases from V and 3 from J; bases not matched to a gene: 2. CDR3 region: CASSVGTSGVYEQYF. DNA of the CDR3: TGTGCCAGCAGCGTCGGGACTAGCGGGGTCTACGAGCAGTACTTC. The full variable domain, completed using reference TRBV9 and TRBJ2-7, is DSGVTQTPKHLITATGQRVTLRCSPRSGDLSVYWYQQSLDQGLQFLIQYYNGEERAKGNILERFSAQQFPDLHSELNLSSLELGDSALYFCASSVGTSGVYEQYFGPGTRLTVT.

This sequence joins TRBV12-5 and TRBJ1-5; D ambiguous. The CDR3 has 11 residues. Trimming cost V 2 bases and J 11 bases, with 7 bases left between them. Germline V gene sequence: CDR1 LGHNT, CDR2 FRNRAP. The CDR3 reads CASGLFGTQHF. The CDR3 region has the DNA TGTGCTAGTGGTTTGTTCGGGACCCAGCATTTT. The full variable domain, rest sourced from reference TRBV12-5 and TRBJ1-5, is DARVTQTPRHKVTEMGQEVTMRCQPILGHNTVFWYRQTMMQGLELLAYFRNRAPLDDSGMPKDRFSAEMPDATLATLKIQPSEPRDSAVYFCASGLFGTQHFGDGTRLSIL.

Of note for this clone: This specimen includes other DNA sequences encoding the same CDR3. The gene calls are TRBV7-2 and TRBJ2-2, with TRBD2 matching over 11 bases. V was pared by 4 bases and J by 3 bases, with 7 bases of the junction left unmatched. The CDR3 runs to 17 residues. CDR1 is SGHTA, CDR2 FQGNSA, per germline. This CDR3 is CASSSLAGGPDTGELFF. Written as DNA, the CDR3 is TGTGCCAGCAGCTCGTTAGCGGGGGGGCCCGACACCGGGGAGCTGTTTTTT.

The rearrangement uses TRBV6-4 and TRBJ2-1; D is perhaps TRBD1 (6 bases). The V end lost 3 bases, the J end lost 7 bases, and 16 bases lay between the germline ends. This CDR3 is built from 15 residues. Germline V gene sequence: CDR1 MRHNA, CDR2 SNTAGT. The CDR3 DNA reads as TGTGCCAGCAGTGAATTCAGGGGCTCTGCGAATGAGCAGTTCTTC. Amino acid sequence: CASSEFRGSANEQFF.

The V and J genes are TRBV18 and TRBJ2-7, with TRBD1 matching 7 bases. The CDR3 consists of 13 residues. Germline V gene lookup returns CDR1 KGHSH and CDR2 LQKENI. The J segment lost 6 bases and the V segment lost 4 bases, leaving 6 bases of the junction unmatched. The CDR3 here is CASSLGQPPEQYF. The CDR3 DNA sequence: TGTGCCAGCTCACTGGGACAGCCTCCCGAGCAGTACTTC.

This clone was seen only a few times. The chain recombines TRBV20-1 with TRBJ2-7, with D possibly being TRBD2 (6 bases). Germline V gives CDR1 DFQATT, CDR2 SNEGSKA (reference sequence). The V and J ends lost 3 bases and 3 bases respectively, with 18 bases between them. The CDR3 has 15 residues. The CDR3 region is CSASDGGTIYYEQYF. In nucleotides, the CDR3 is TGCAGTGCTAGTGACGGCGGGACGATATACTACGAGCAGTACTTC.

A word on this clone: The sample has other DNA sequences that encode this CDR3 too. The chain has TRBV5-1 and TRBJ2-3; D may be TRBD1 (6 bases). Trimming shortened V by 0 bases and J by 2 bases, and 10 bases separated the two germline ends. The CDR3 contains 15 residues. Germline CDR1 and CDR2: SGHRS and YFSETQ. The CDR3 bases are TGCGCCAGCAGCTTGGTCAGGGGCCTCACAGATACGCAGTATTTT. Translated, it gives CASSLVRGLTDTQYF.

V usage is TRBV2 and J usage is TRBJ2-1; 10 nucleotides match TRBD2. The CDR3 totals 16 residues. Trimming took 9 bases from V and 1 from J; bases not matched to a gene: 9. Per germline, CDR1 SNHLY and CDR2 FYNNEI. CDR3 coding DNA: TGTGCCAGGCCAAAAACTAGCGGGGAGTCCTACAATGAGCAGTTCTTC. As protein: CARPKTSGESYNEQFF.

The CDR3 here is CASSFTRGPYNEQFF. In DNA, the CDR3 is TGTGCCAGTAGTTTTACTAGAGGACCTTACAATGAGCAGTTCTTC. The chain carries TRBV19 and TRBJ2-1, with D maybe TRBD2 (5 bases). This CDR3 has 15 amino acids. The germline V gene has CDR1 LNHDA and CDR2 SQIVND (reference sequence). Trimming shortened V by 5 bases and J by 4 bases, and 15 bases separated the two germline ends.

The rearrangement uses TRBV7-2 and TRBJ2-5; tentatively, D is TRBD2 (6 bases). Trimming removed 1 base from V and 2 bases from J, with 17 bases in between. Germline V CDR1 and CDR2: SGHTA, FQGNSA. This CDR3 contains 17 residues. CDR3 protein: CASSLGRGFSVQETQYF. The CDR3 nucleotides are TGTGCCAGCAGCTTAGGGAGGGGTTTTTCCGTTCAAGAGACCCAGTACTTC.

V and J are TRBV5-1 and TRBJ2-3; maybe TRBD2 (5 bases). CDR3 length: 16 residues. V lost 0 bases to trimming and J lost 1 base, with 12 bases between them. The germline gives CDR1 SGHRS, CDR2 YFSETQ. The CDR3 spells CASSLAGVGGTDTQYF. The CDR3 DNA is TGCGCCAGCAGCTTGGCCGGGGTCGGGGGCACAGATACGCAGTATTTT.

The chain joins TRBV6-6 to TRBJ1-5; TRBD1 aligns across 10 bases. The J segment lost 0 bases and the V segment lost 5 bases, leaving 7 bases of the junction unmatched. Germline lookup yields CDR1 MNHNY and CDR2 SVGAGI (reference sequence). CDR3 length equals 17 residues. CDR3 coding DNA: TGTGCCAGCAGTCGGACAGGGGGAAGCGATAGCAATCAGCCCCAGCATTTT. Protein: CASSRTGGSDSNQPQHF.

The chain couples TRBV18 to TRBJ2-7; 7 nucleotides agree with TRBD1. Germline values: CDR1 KGHSH, CDR2 LQKENI. With V trimmed by 5 bases and J by 6 bases, 10 bases remained unmatched. The CDR3 extends over 14 amino acids. In DNA, the CDR3 is TGTGCCAGCTCAAAGGACAGGTCGGACGGCGAGCAGTACTTC. This sequence encodes CASSKDRSDGEQYF.

V usage is TRBV7-8 and J usage is TRBJ1-1; TRBD1 matches 7 bases. This CDR3 has 14 amino acids. Unmatched junction bases numbered 4, after V lost 3 bases and J lost 3 bases. Germline values: CDR1 SGHVS, CDR2 FQNEAQ. CDR3 sequence (DNA): TGTGCCAGCAGCTTTCTTCAGGGGGACACTGAAGCTTTCTTT. Translation gives CASSFLQGDTEAFF.

This chain uses TRBV6-6 with TRBJ2-2; TRBD1 is a possible D gene (7 bases). CDR1 and CDR2 (germline): MNHNY, SVGAGI (reference sequence). V was trimmed by 0 bases and J by 4 bases, leaving 12 bases between them. This CDR3 contains 16 residues. CDR3 amino acids: CASSYSMQGGTGELFF. The CDR3 DNA is TGTGCCAGCAGTTACTCGATGCAGGGGGGCACCGGGGAGCTGTTTTTT.

The chain carries TRBV19 and TRBJ2-5; TRBD2 matches at 7 bases. Germline V lookup: CDR1 LNHDA, CDR2 SQIVND (reference sequence). After removal of 3 bases from V and 2 bases from J, the junction contained 3 bases not matched to a gene. This CDR3 comprises 14 residues. CDR3 in DNA: TGTGCCAGTAGTATTCTCGGGGGGCAAGAGACCCAGTACTTC. Its protein is CASSILGGQETQYF.

This rearrangement joins TRBV6-5 to TRBJ1-4; D unresolved. This CDR3 has 16 residues. Germline lookup yields CDR1 MNHEY and CDR2 SVGAGI. V was pared by 0 bases and J by 5 bases, with 13 bases between. CDR3 sequence: CASSYSFPSENEKLFF. The CDR3 DNA reads TGTGCCAGCAGTTACTCTTTCCCCAGCGAGAATGAAAAACTGTTTTTT.